A single sample gave rise to the 22 T cell receptor beta chains below, sequenced in a study of T cell responses to AZD1222 COVID-19 vaccine. The data were produced by immunoSEQ multiplex PCR, yet TCRdb's version contains in-frame clones alone and is incomplete. The sample has over 100,000 clones; roughly 90% are singletons. The input for sequencing was peripheral blood, taken on day 0 of AZD1222 vaccination. All receptors derive from an adult in good health.

The genes are TRBV12-3 or TRBV12-4 and TRBJ1-2; D gene unclear. The CDR3 is made up of 12 amino acids. Trimming stripped 4 bases from V and 4 bases from J, with 7 bases between. CDR3 region: CASSYSLYGYTF. The DNA of the CDR3 is TGTGCCAGCAGTTACAGCCTCTATGGCTACACCTTC.

The count of this clone is one. V usage is TRBV11-2 and J usage is TRBJ2-1, with 8 positions matching TRBD2. V lost 0 bases to trimming and J lost 9 bases; unmatched junction nucleotides: 4. The CDR3 has 14 residues. Germline CDR1 reads SGHAT; CDR2 reads FQNNGV. CDR3 sequence reads: CASSLDGGAGEQFF. The DNA for the CDR3 is TGTGCCAGCAGCTTAGACGGGGGGGCTGGTGAGCAGTTCTTC.

This chain joins TRBV6-5 and TRBJ1-5; 9 bases agree with TRBD1. The CDR3 covers 15 residues. From germline, CDR1 is MNHEY and CDR2 SVGAGI. The J segment lost 5 bases and the V segment lost 2 bases, leaving 4 bases of the junction unmatched. The CDR3 is CASSYTGGGDQPQHF. Written as DNA, the CDR3 is TGTGCCAGCAGTTACACAGGGGGCGGTGATCAGCCCCAGCATTTT.

The chain links TRBV5-5 to TRBJ1-2; 7 positions match TRBD1. The V and J ends lost 1 base and 8 bases, in that order; junction bases with no gene match: 2. In germline, CDR1 is SGHKS, CDR2 YYEKEE (reference sequence). CDR3 length: 12 residues. The CDR3 spells CASSLQGGGYTF. CDR3 DNA: TGTGCCAGCAGCTTGCAGGGGGGCGGCTACACCTTC.

The rearrangement links TRBV19 to TRBJ2-1; TRBD2 agrees at 11 bases. The CDR3 loop spans 15 amino acids. Losses at the gene ends were 5 bases for V and 3 bases for J; bases not matched to a gene: 3. Germline V CDR1 and CDR2: LNHDA, SQIVND (reference sequence). Here the CDR3 DNA reads TGTGCCAGTAGTCCCGGGACTAGCGGCTACAATGAGCAGTTCTTC. It specifies CASSPGTSGYNEQFF.

The chain carries TRBV7-9 and TRBJ1-2; 12 bases line up with TRBD1. The germline V gene has CDR1 SEHNR and CDR2 FQNEAQ (reference sequence). CDR3 length: 14 amino acids. The ends lost 8 bases at V and 8 bases at J; junction bases unmatched: 9. The CDR3 loop is CASETRDRGRGYTF. The CDR3 DNA is TGTGCCAGCGAGACCCGGGACAGGGGGCGCGGCTACACCTTC.

The V gene is TRBV9, the J gene TRBJ1-6, with a tentative D call TRBD1 (5 bases). This CDR3 is 15 amino acids long. V was pared by 2 bases and J by 7 bases, with 13 bases between. Looked up from germline, CDR1 is SGDLS and CDR2 is YYNGEE. DNA for the CDR3: TGTGCCAGCAGCGTTCAGCAGGGCGGAAATTCACCCCTCCACTTT. Its protein is CASSVQQGGNSPLHF.

The J gene is TRBJ2-2, the V gene TRBV5-1, with D perhaps TRBD2 (7 bases). The CDR3 has 17 residues. V lost 3 bases and J 2 bases, leaving 17 bases between the germline ends. Germline V gene lookup returns CDR1 SGHRS and CDR2 YFSETQ. The CDR3: CASSSLGGGGNTGELFF. The DNA for the CDR3 is TGCGCCAGCAGCTCCCTCGGGGGCGGGGGCAACACCGGGGAGCTGTTTTTT.

The V and J genes are TRBV18 and TRBJ2-5, with a weak D call TRBD1 (5 bases). Germline lookup yields CDR1 KGHSH and CDR2 LQKENI. The CDR3 sequence is 18 residues long. The V gene lost 1 base and the J gene lost 4 bases, with 22 bases spanning the gap. CDR3 loop: CASSPQLLAGHWAETQYF. CDR3 coding DNA: TGTGCCAGCTCACCACAGCTGTTGGCAGGACATTGGGCAGAGACCCAGTACTTC. The whole variable domain, filled in from reference TRBV18 and TRBJ2-5, reads NAGVMQNPRHLVRRRGQEARLRCSPMKGHSHVYWYRQLPEEGLKFMVYLQKENIIDESGMPKERFSAEFPKEGPSILRIQQVVRGDSAAYFCASSPQLLAGHWAETQYFGPGTRLLVL.

The genes are TRBV5-1 and TRBJ1-1; 7 positions match TRBD1. This CDR3 is 14 amino acids long. J gave up 4 bases and V 4 bases, and 7 bases lay outside the gene matches. CDR1 and CDR2 (germline): SGHRS, YFSETQ. The CDR3 sequence is CASSGDREGTEAFF. CDR3 DNA sequence: TGCGCCAGCAGCGGAGACAGGGAGGGCACTGAAGCTTTCTTT.

This chain connects TRBV5-5 to TRBJ1-1; TRBD1 matches at 10 bases. The CDR3 extends over 16 amino acids. V dropped 5 bases and J dropped 0; count of bases not matched to a gene: 7. The germline CDR1 and CDR2 sequences are SGHKS and YYEKEE (reference sequence). The CDR3 bases are TGTGCCAGCAGACAAGGGACAGGGGTTATGAACACTGAAGCTTTCTTT. Residues: CASRQGTGVMNTEAFF.

The chain has TRBV4-2 and TRBJ2-5; TRBD1 might be the D (5 bases). V lost 0 bases, J lost 1 base, and 6 bases lay in between. This CDR3 has 14 residues. Germline CDR1 and CDR2: LGHNA and YNFKEQ. The CDR3 sequence is CASSQEQVQETQYF. The CDR3 DNA sequence: TGTGCCAGCAGCCAAGAACAGGTCCAAGAGACCCAGTACTTC.

This clone was seen a handful of times. V is TRBV12-5 and J is TRBJ1-4; 9 nucleotides agree with TRBD1. Germline CDR1 and CDR2: LGHNT and FRNRAP. This CDR3 contains 14 residues. With 4 bases clipped from V and 7 bases from J, the junction kept 4 bases outside the gene matches. CDR3 bases: TGTGCTAGTGGTTGGGGACAGGGCGGTGAAAAACTGTTTTTT. Its translation is CASGWGQGGEKLFF.

V and J are TRBV13 and TRBJ1-1; D is ambiguous. This CDR3 has 14 residues. V gave up 7 bases and J gave up 0 bases, with 12 bases separating them. Looked up from germline, CDR1 is PRHDT and CDR2 is FYEKMQ (reference sequence). Written as DNA, the CDR3 is TGTGCCAGCACTCGCGGAGGAGTGAACACTGAAGCTTTCTTT. Translating it yields CASTRGGVNTEAFF.

This clone was observed a few times. The rearrangement uses TRBV19 and TRBJ1-2; 8 nucleotides align to TRBD1. Germline lookup yields CDR1 LNHDA and CDR2 SQIVND (reference sequence). CDR3 length: 17 amino acids. V was pared by 4 bases and J by 2 bases, with 12 bases of the junction left unmatched. The CDR3 region is CASSKDRGSAENYGYTF. The CDR3, as DNA: TGTGCCAGTAGTAAAGACAGGGGATCGGCCGAAAACTATGGCTACACCTTC.

The chain links TRBV24-1 to TRBJ2-3; a possible D gene is TRBD1 (6 bases). The CDR3 is 14 residues long. Trimming removed 6 bases at V and 1 base at J, with 10 bases between. Germline V lookup: CDR1 KGHDR, CDR2 SFDVKD. The CDR3 is CATSQSGGTDTQYF. CDR3 DNA sequence: TGTGCCACCAGTCAATCAGGGGGCACAGATACGCAGTATTTT.

The chain uses TRBV5-1 and TRBJ1-1; D uncertain. The CDR3 extends over 15 amino acids. Trimming removed 4 bases from V and 3 bases from J, with 16 bases in between. Germline V gene sequence: CDR1 SGHRS, CDR2 YFSETQ. CDR3 nucleotides: TGCGCCAGCAGCCCTCATACCTCGGGCTACACTGAAGCTTTCTTT. Its protein is CASSPHTSGYTEAFF.

The chain links TRBV15 to TRBJ1-5; D remains ambiguous. Germline V gene data show CDR1 as LNHNV and CDR2 as YYDKDF (reference sequence). The V end lost 0 bases, the J end lost 3 bases, and 9 bases lay between the germline ends. This CDR3 is 15 amino acids long. The CDR3 reads CATSRDPTVNQPQHF. CDR3 nucleotides: TGTGCCACCAGCAGAGATCCTACAGTCAATCAGCCCCAGCATTTT.

This sequence joins TRBV6-5 and TRBJ1-3; no reliable D call. Trimming left V 6 bases short and J 0 bases short, with 12 bases between. CDR1 MNHEY and CDR2 SVGAGI come from the germline V gene. This CDR3 spans 15 amino acids. CDR3 DNA: TGTGCCAGCAGCTCACCCCCGGACTCTGGAAACACCATATATTTT. It codes for CASSSPPDSGNTIYF.

The chain carries TRBV19 and TRBJ2-2; 9 positions agree with TRBD1. J was trimmed by 2 bases and V by 10 bases; bases with no gene match: 8. Per the germline V gene, CDR1 is LNHDA and CDR2 is SQIVND (reference sequence). This CDR3 is 15 amino acids long. In DNA, the CDR3 is TGTGCCACCATGGACAGGGGCGCCAACACCGGGGAGCTGTTTTTT. Protein sequence: CATMDRGANTGELFF. The whole variable domain, filled in from reference TRBV19 and TRBJ2-2, reads DGGITQSPKYLFRKEGQNVTLSCEQNLNHDAMYWYRQDPGQGLRLIYYSQIVNDFQKGDIAEGYSVSREKKESFPLTVTSAQKNPTAFYLCATMDRGANTGELFFGEGSRLTVL.

The chain combines TRBV7-2 with TRBJ1-1, with D possibly being TRBD1 (6 bases). The length of the CDR3 is 13 residues. V lost 5 bases and J lost 5, with 12 bases in between. Germline CDR1 reads SGHTA; CDR2 reads FQGNSA. CDR3 nucleotides: TGTGCCAGCAGCCAGAAGGGGGGGACTGAAGCTTTCTTT. Translating it yields CASSQKGGTEAFF.

The chain employs TRBV6-5 and TRBJ2-7, with D perhaps TRBD2 (5 bases). Germline CDR1 MNHEY, CDR2 SVGAGI. With 6 bases removed from V and 0 bases from J, the gap between germline ends came to 9 bases. The CDR3 runs to 13 residues. The chain's CDR3 is CASSGISSYEQYF. The CDR3 DNA reads TGTGCCAGCAGCGGGATTAGCTCCTACGAGCAGTACTTC.